These T cell receptor beta chains were read from a single sample in a study of HIV-infected children after antiretroviral therapy interruption. TCRdb re-called the 3' RACE reads through MiXCR, storing one row per CDR3 protein. The repertoire holds about 46,000 distinct CDR3 sequences, with roughly 4.5% as singletons. Sequenced here: CD45RA+ CD4+ T cells from PBMCs, pooled from several time points, sampled from a donor given antiretroviral therapy, either interrupted or continuous. The receptor set was obtained from a pool of human donors with HIV. The CDR3 runs from the conserved cysteine through the conserved F or W. The D gene is left open where the match is weak. Clone sizes are given selectively: once, few, many, or a class where the clone is expanded.

J | D | V | size | CDR3 | DNA
TRBJ2-1 | - | TRBV10-3 | - | CAISESYSSYNEQFF | TGTGCCATCAGTGAGTCGTACAGTTCCTACAATGAGCAGTTCTTC
TRBJ2-2 | TRBD2 | TRBV20-1 | many | CSAMLAGLTGELFF | TGCAGTGCTATGCTAGCGGGCCTCACCGGGGAGCTGTTTTTT
TRBJ2-5 | TRBD2 | TRBV4-1 | many | CASSQPSGGAGETQYF | TGCGCCAGCAGCCAACCTAGCGGGGGGGCCGGAGAGACCCAGTACTTC
TRBJ2-7 | - | TRBV4-1 | many | CASSQEFGQAYEQYF | TGCGCCAGCAGCCAAGAATTTGGACAAGCCTACGAGCAGTACTTC
TRBJ1-2 | TRBD1 | TRBV27 | many | CASSWGRGLDYGYTF | TGTGCCAGCAGTTGGGGCAGGGGGCTGGACTATGGCTACACCTTC
TRBJ2-2 | - | TRBV24-1 | many | CATRDDPGELFF | TGTGCCACCAGGGACGACCCCGGGGAGCTGTTTTTT
TRBJ2-3 | - | TRBV29-1 | few | CSVGPRGKGIDTQYF | TGCAGCGTTGGTCCACGAGGGAAAGGCATTGATACGCAGTATTTT
TRBJ1-3 | - | TRBV30 | - | CAWDSGARNTIYF | TGTGCCTGGGATTCCGGGGCCAGAAACACCATATATTTT
TRBJ2-2 | - | TRBV10-3 | many | CASTSDINTGELFF | TGTGCCAGTACCTCGGACATCAACACCGGGGAGCTGTTTTTT
TRBJ2-1 | TRBD1 | TRBV20-1 | many | CSAPDRGISYNEQFF | TGCAGTGCACCGGACAGGGGGATCTCCTACAATGAGCAGTTCTTC
TRBJ1-1 | - | TRBV9 | many | CASSVDPSNTEAFF | TGTGCCAGCAGCGTAGATCCGTCGAACACTGAAGCTTTCTTT
TRBJ1-2 | TRBD1 | TRBV28 | few | CASSLVGQRSYGYTF | TGTGCCAGCAGTTTAGTGGGACAGAGAAGCTATGGCTACACCTTC
TRBJ1-1 | - | TRBV28 | - | CASSFNPRAEAFF | TGTGCCAGCAGTTTTAATCCGCGGGCTGAAGCTTTCTTT
TRBJ1-2 | - | TRBV15 | many | CATSRVGKANYGYTF | TGTGCCACCAGCAGAGTGGGAAAGGCTAACTATGGCTACACCTTC
TRBJ1-1 | - | TRBV6-1 | many | CASSEAPGSSTEAFF | TGTGCCAGCAGTGAAGCTCCGGGGTCGAGCACTGAAGCTTTCTTT
TRBJ2-4 | - | TRBV12-3/TRBV12-4 | many | CASNDSWDKNIQYF | TGTGCCAGCAACGACAGTTGGGACAAAAACATTCAGTACTTC
TRBJ1-3 | - | TRBV20-1 | many | CSARGETANTGNTIYF | TGCAGTGCTAGAGGGGAGACAGCTAACACTGGAAACACCATATATTTT